These T cell receptor beta chains were read from a single sample in a study of shared T cell receptors in the human thymus. TCRdb's copy holds only in-frame clones and misses some; the assay was immunoSEQ multiplex PCR. Here the sample spans roughly 700,000 clones, 70% to 90% being singletons. These data were also reused for a study on human thymus T cells.

The sequenced material came from thymocytes. The receptors were sampled from a boy in the first two years of life with a congenital heart defect. Each CDR3 is given with its conserved first and last residue. A D gene is named only where the DNA matches it firmly. The size entry is marked missing in some rows and otherwise reads once, few, many or a size class.

abundance,j_gene,v_gene,d_gene,CDR3nt,CDR3aa
-,TRBJ2-3,TRBV28,-,TGTGCCAGCAGCCCCGGGTCTCTCCTCTCAGATACGCAGTATTTT,CASSPGSLLSDTQYF
once,TRBJ2-1,TRBV5-6,-,TGTGCCAGCAGCTTGGAGCCCCTGAGCTCCTACAATGAGCAGTTCTTC,CASSLEPLSSYNEQFF
-,TRBJ2-2,TRBV9,TRBD2,TGTGCCAGCAGCGCGACTAGCGGGAGGAACACCGGGGAGCTGTTTTTT,CASSATSGRNTGELFF
-,TRBJ2-1,TRBV6-4,-,TGTGCCAGCAGTCCCCTAGCCAACTCCTACAATGAGCAGTTCTTC,CASSPLANSYNEQFF
-,TRBJ2-7,TRBV5-1,-,TGCGCCAGCAGCTTTACCACCCCAGGCTCCGAGCAGTACTTC,CASSFTTPGSEQYF
-,TRBJ1-4,TRBV4-3,-,TGCGCCAGCAGCCAAGATCCGTATGCAGGCTGTAATGAAAAACTGTTTTTT,CASSQDPYAGCNEKLFF
once,TRBJ2-7,TRBV29-1,TRBD1,TGCAGCGCTCTGTGGACAGGGGGGATCGCCTACGAGCAGTACTTC,CSALWTGGIAYEQYF
-,TRBJ2-3,TRBV16,TRBD2,TGTGCCAGCAGCCAATCCGATACTAGCGGGAGTAACGCAGATACGCAGTATTTT,CASSQSDTSGSNADTQYF
-,TRBJ2-3,TRBV2,-,TGTGCCAGCAGTGCTCCTTCCACAGATACGCAGTATTTT,CASSAPSTDTQYF
-,TRBJ2-1,TRBV27,-,TGTGCCAGCAGATTTAGCTCCTACAATGAGCAGTTCTTC,CASRFSSYNEQFF
-,TRBJ2-3,TRBV4-3,TRBD2,TGCGCCAGCAGCCAAACGACTAGCGGGATAGATACGCAGTATTTT,CASSQTTSGIDTQYF
few,TRBJ2-2,TRBV6-1,TRBD1,TGTGCCAGCAGGGGACAGGGGGACACCGGGGAGCTGTTTTTT,CASRGQGDTGELFF
-,TRBJ2-1,TRBV5-4,-,TGTGCCAGCAGCTTGGATCGGGGTAATGAGCAGTTCTTC,CASSLDRGNEQFF
-,TRBJ1-2,TRBV18,TRBD1,TGTGCCAGCTCAAAACAAGACAGGGGCCAGTATGGCTACACCTTC,CASSKQDRGQYGYTF
few,TRBJ1-1,TRBV30,-,TGTGCCTGGAGTCTAACCGTCCCCGGATCTGATGCGGGGAACACTGAAGCTTTCTTT,CAWSLTVPGSDAGNTEAFF
-,TRBJ2-7,TRBV27,-,TGTGCCAGCAGCCGCAGAGGTCACTACGAGCAGTACTTC,CASSRRGHYEQYF
-,TRBJ2-2,TRBV5-4,-,TGTGCCAGCAGCTTGACCGCACCAGGAGGGGCGGACACCGGGGAGCTGTTTTTT,CASSLTAPGGADTGELFF
-,TRBJ2-6,TRBV27,TRBD2,TGTGCCAGCAGTTTAAGACTGTGTTCCGAGAGCGGGAGGGCTTCCGGGGCCAACGTCCTGACTTTC,CASSLRLCSESGRASGANVLTF
-,TRBJ2-7,TRBV6-1,-,TGTGCCAGCACCACCCCGGCTGCGGCCTACGAGCAGTACTTC,CASTTPAAAYEQYF
-,TRBJ1-2,TRBV9,TRBD1,TGTGCCAGCAACAGGGACAGGGGAGGAGGTGGCTACACCTTC,CASNRDRGGGGYTF
-,TRBJ1-2,TRBV6-1,-,TGTGCCAGCAGTGACCAGGGAAGAATTGGCCTCTATGGCTACACCTTC,CASSDQGRIGLYGYTF
-,TRBJ2-1,TRBV5-4,TRBD2,TGTGCCAGCAGCGGGACTAGCGATCCGAGCTCCTACAATGAGCAGTTCTTC,CASSGTSDPSSYNEQFF
-,TRBJ2-7,TRBV5-1,-,TGCGCCAGCAGCTTGGGGAGTGTCTACGAGCAGTACTTC,CASSLGSVYEQYF
-,TRBJ1-1,TRBV21-1,-,TGTGCCTGGTCCCAGGGTTGTAACACTGAAGCTTTCTTT,CAWSQGCNTEAFF
few,TRBJ2-7,TRBV7-9,TRBD1,TGTGCCAGCAGCCCCCGGGACAGGGGATCCGACGAGCAGTACTTC,CASSPRDRGSDEQYF
-,TRBJ2-1,TRBV28,-,TGTGCCAGCAGTCCGATCCTCTACTACAATGAGCAGTTCTTC,CASSPILYYNEQFF
-,TRBJ2-5,TRBV14,-,TGTGCCAGCAGCCAAGATCGAAGTGGGCCCCAGTACTTC,CASSQDRSGPQYF
-,TRBJ1-2,TRBV20-1,-,TGCAGTGCTAGCGCTGGCTTTGGCTACACCTTC,CSASAGFGYTF
once,TRBJ2-2,TRBV2,TRBD2,TGTGCCAGCAGTGAATCTGGGACTAGCGGAGACACGAACACCGGGGAGCTGTTTTTT,CASSESGTSGDTNTGELFF
-,TRBJ1-5,TRBV30,TRBD1,TGTGCCTGGACCTCTGGCCCACAGGGGATGAATCAGCCCCAGCATTTT,CAWTSGPQGMNQPQHF
-,TRBJ1-2,TRBV27,TRBD1,TGTGCCAGACCGAGGGACAGGGGCAACTATGGCTACACCTTC,CARPRDRGNYGYTF
once,TRBJ2-7,TRBV4-3,TRBD2,TGCGCCAGCAGCCAAGATCAGGGGACTAGCGGGAGGATTATCTACGAGCAGTACTTC,CASSQDQGTSGRIIYEQYF
-,TRBJ1-1,TRBV10-3,-,TGTGCCATCAGTGAGGCCGGTCCCATGAACACTGAAGCTTTCTTT,CAISEAGPMNTEAFF
-,TRBJ1-1,TRBV13,-,TGTGCCAGCAGCCCCCCGGCAGAGGAGCCCTCTGAAGCTTTCTTT,CASSPPAEEPSEAFF
-,TRBJ2-7,TRBV7-9,TRBD2,TGTGCCAGCAGCTGGGAGGGAATGAAGTACGAGCAGTACTTC,CASSWEGMKYEQYF
-,TRBJ2-1,TRBV5-8,-,TGTGCCAGCAGCTGGGATTTTAAAAGCAGGGGGGATGAGCAGTTCTTC,CASSWDFKSRGDEQFF
-,TRBJ1-3,TRBV29-1,-,TGCAGCGTTGAGGGCAGCGGAACTGGAAACACCATATATTTT,CSVEGSGTGNTIYF
-,TRBJ2-7,TRBV28,TRBD2,TGTGCCAGCAGTCAACGCAACGGACTAGCGGAGAGGGGCGAGCAGTACTTC,CASSQRNGLAERGEQYF
-,TRBJ2-7,TRBV10-2,-,TGCGCCAGCATAGATGCGGTGCTCTCCTACGAGCAGTACTTC,CASIDAVLSYEQYF
-,TRBJ2-2,TRBV6-1,-,TGTGCCAGCAGTGAACGGGATAAAACGAACACCGGGGAGCTGTTTTTT,CASSERDKTNTGELFF
few,TRBJ1-1,TRBV11-2,-,TGTGCCAGCAGCCCGGGACAAAATATGAGCACTGAAGCTTTCTTT,CASSPGQNMSTEAFF
-,TRBJ2-3,TRBV5-1,TRBD1,TGCGCCAGCAGCTATTTCCCGGGACAGGGGAATTCCCACACAGATACGCAGTATTTT,CASSYFPGQGNSHTDTQYF
-,TRBJ2-3,TRBV4-2,-,TGTGCCAGCGGCAAGAGCACAGATACGCAGTATTTT,CASGKSTDTQYF